Below, 14 T cell receptor beta chains from the same sample are listed, as sequenced in a study of CD8+CD57+ T cells in acquired aplastic anemia. Whoever was chosen for sequencing had shown CD8+CD57+ cell expansion by flow cytometry. Genomic DNA served as template for TCR beta VDJ and CDR3 profiling. TCRdb re-called the reads with MiXCR, one entry per CDR3 protein. The table has roughly 250,000 distinct CDR3 sequences, around 46% seen once. The material sequenced was sorted CD4+, CD8+, or CD8+CD57+ T cells (not recorded which) from PBMCs. The source is a human donor with aplastic anemia.

This rearrangement joins TRBV15 to TRBJ2-5, with 11 bases fitting TRBD2. V dropped 5 bases and J dropped 1; count of bases not matched to a gene: 3. Per the germline V gene, CDR1 is LNHNV and CDR2 is YYDKDF (reference sequence). The CDR3 has 15 residues. The CDR3 nucleotides read TGTGCCACCAGCGGGACTAGCGGAGGCCAAGAGACCCAGTACTTC. Its translation: CATSGTSGGQETQYF.

The chain employs TRBV28 and TRBJ2-3; 12 positions match TRBD2. The germline V gene encodes CDR1 MDHEN and CDR2 SYDVKM. CDR3 length: 14 amino acids. The V gene end was trimmed by 8 bases and the J gene end by 5 bases; junction bases not matched to a gene: 5. CDR3 sequence reads: CASLAGGGRDTQYF. For the CDR3, the DNA is TGTGCCAGCCTAGCGGGAGGGGGGCGAGATACGCAGTATTTT.

At least ten counts were recorded for this clonotype. The V call is TRBV5-6, the J call TRBJ1-2; D uncertain. Trimming took 5 bases from V and 1 from J, leaving 12 bases between them. CDR1 is SGHDT and CDR2 is YYEEEE in the germline V gene. The length of the CDR3 is 14 residues. The CDR3 bases are TGTGCCAGCAGAACAGACGGCGTTAACTATGGCTACACCTTC. It encodes CASRTDGVNYGYTF.

The chain couples TRBV15 to TRBJ1-1, with unresolved D. The CDR3 sequence is 14 residues long. V was pared by 5 bases and J by 0 bases, with 10 bases between. Germline CDR1 LNHNV, CDR2 YYDKDF (reference sequence). In DNA, the CDR3 is TGTGCCACCAGCCGAGGACGGATGAACACTGAAGCTTTCTTT. This gives the protein CATSRGRMNTEAFF.

This clonotype has only a few counts. The chain joins TRBV27 to TRBJ2-7; TRBD1 matches 7 bases. Germline V gene data show CDR1 as MNHEY and CDR2 as SMNVEV (reference sequence). The CDR3 is made up of 15 amino acids. V was pared by 6 bases and J by 3 bases, with 11 bases of the junction left unmatched. CDR3 nucleotide sequence: TGTGCCAGCAGCCTCAGGGACAGCGGATTCTACGAGCAGTACTTC. This sequence encodes CASSLRDSGFYEQYF.

This clonotype was observed a single time. It may be a read error: a sequence one base away is much more abundant. This chain uses TRBV7-8 with TRBJ2-7; D unresolved. This CDR3 comprises 14 residues. Germline-derived CDR1 and CDR2 are SGHVS and FQNEAQ. The CDR3 DNA reads as TGTGCCAACAGCTTCCAATCCCTTGGTAACGAGCAGTACTTC. Translation: CANSFQSLGNEQYF.

The chain uses TRBV7-9 and TRBJ1-4; 7 bases fit TRBD1. The CDR3 runs 14 residues. Germline V CDR1 and CDR2: SEHNR, FQNEAQ (reference sequence). With V trimmed by 4 bases and J by 6 bases, 5 bases remained unmatched. CDR3 in DNA: TGTGCCAGCAGCTCCCGGGACAGCCATGAAAAACTGTTTTTT. Protein product: CASSSRDSHEKLFF.

The rearrangement links TRBV20-1 to TRBJ2-3; 8 bases align to TRBD2. Germline values: CDR1 DFQATT, CDR2 SNEGSKA (reference sequence). V shed 1 base and J 5 bases; nucleotides not matched to a gene: 8. CDR3 length: 15 residues. The CDR3 coding sequence is TGCAGTGCTAGAGGCGACGGGGGGGCGGGAGATACGCAGTATTTT. Translated, it gives CSARGDGGAGDTQYF.

The chain recombines TRBV12-5 with TRBJ2-7; D might be TRBD1 or TRBD2, each matching 5 bases. This CDR3 is built from 14 residues. CDR1 and CDR2 from the germline V gene are LGHNT and FRNRAP. V lost 4 bases, J lost 9 bases, and 19 bases lay in between. CDR3 DNA: TGTGCTAGTGGTTCAGACAGCGCGGGTTGGTGGCAGTACTTC. This gives the protein CASGSDSAGWWQYF.

The chain has TRBV6-5 and TRBJ2-7; D is undetermined. The CDR3 spans 12 residues. Germline V gene data show CDR1 as MNHEY and CDR2 as SVGAGI. Trimming cost V 4 bases and J 3 bases, with 7 bases left between them. The CDR3 here is CASSSSDYEQYF. CDR3 DNA: TGTGCCAGCAGTTCTAGTGACTACGAGCAGTACTTC.

Concerning this clonotype: A much larger clone is a single base away; this may be a read error. The rearrangement links TRBV4-1 to TRBJ1-2, with TRBD1 as a possible D gene (5 bases). The CDR3 totals 13 residues. Per the germline V gene, CDR1 is MGHRA and CDR2 is YSYEKL. The CDR3 DNA is TGCGCCAGCAGCCGAGGGGCTAACTATGGCTGCACCTTC. Translating gives CASSRGANYGCTF.

In its sample, this clonotype was seen many times. The V gene is TRBV4-3, the J gene TRBJ1-3; 9 bases are shared with TRBD1. Looked up from germline, CDR1 is LGHNA and CDR2 is YSLEER. CDR3 length equals 15 residues. Trimming cost V 3 bases and J 1 base; bases outside gene matches: 1. The CDR3 sequence: CASSQGTGSGNTIYF. The CDR3 bases are TGCGCCAGCAGCCAGGGGACAGGGTCTGGAAACACCATATATTTT.

The V and J genes are TRBV7-9 and TRBJ2-2; either TRBD1 or TRBD2 may fit D (5 bases each). Trimming removed 3 bases at V and 0 bases at J, with 11 bases between. The V gene's germline CDR1 is SEHNR and CDR2 FQNEAQ (reference sequence). The CDR3 covers 16 residues. CDR3 DNA sequence: TGTGCCAGCAGCTTCGGGACGTTCGCGAACACCGGGGAGCTGTTTTTT. It yields the protein CASSFGTFANTGELFF.

J is TRBJ1-2 and V is TRBV10-3, with D possibly TRBD1 on 5 matching bases. This CDR3 comprises 18 residues. Germline values: CDR1 ENHRY, CDR2 SYGVKD. V shed 7 bases and J shed 5 bases, with 29 bases lying between them. CDR3 region: CAINDSGTPMLRGYGYTF. CDR3 in DNA: TGTGCCATCAATGACTCCGGGACCCCGATGCTAAGAGGATATGGCTACACCTTC.